In this sample, the clone carrying this T cell receptor beta chain turned up a few times. Its target is not known. RNA transcripts served as template for amplifying TCR beta CDR3 sequences. The workflow started with a first-round RT-PCR run with HTBI primers and then moved on to a second-round multiplex PCR. MiXCR was run by TCRdb on the multiplex PCR reads, yielding one entry per CDR3 protein. The repertoire includes over a million distinct CDR3 sequences, about 36% of them detected once, and 11% sits in the top ten. This sample is drawn from a study of Graves' ophthalmopathy and Graves' hyperthyroidism. General observations from the study: Separation of ophthalmopathy from stable hyperthyroidism was achieved by a 13-signature model, at approximately 88% sensitivity and roughly 80% specificity.

This CDR3 has 13 amino acids. V shed 1 base and J shed 8 bases, with 11 bases lying between them. Germline CDR1 and CDR2: SGHVS and FQNEAQ. Newly diagnosed, the hyperthyroidism patients had under 2 months' duration and were aged 18 to 65. The genes are TRBV7-8 and TRBJ1-2; tentatively, D is TRBD1 (5 bases). This TCR was sampled from an adult man with Graves' hyperthyroidism. Sequenced input: peripheral blood or thyroid tissue (not recorded which). The CDR3 nucleotides read TGTGCCAGCAGCTTAGTCGGGGGGTACGGCTACACCTTC. The encoded protein is CASSLVGGYGYTF.